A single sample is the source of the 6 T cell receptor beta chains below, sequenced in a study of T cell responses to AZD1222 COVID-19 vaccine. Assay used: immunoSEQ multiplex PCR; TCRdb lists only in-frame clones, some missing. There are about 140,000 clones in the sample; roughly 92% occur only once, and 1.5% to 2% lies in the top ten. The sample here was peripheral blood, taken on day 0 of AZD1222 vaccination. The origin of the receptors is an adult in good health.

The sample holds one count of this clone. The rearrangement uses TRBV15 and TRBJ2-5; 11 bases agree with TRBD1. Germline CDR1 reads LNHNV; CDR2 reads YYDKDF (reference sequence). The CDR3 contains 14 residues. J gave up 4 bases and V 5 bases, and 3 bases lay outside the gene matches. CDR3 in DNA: TGTGCCACCAGCGGGGGGACAGGGGGAGAGACCCAGTACTTC. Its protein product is CATSGGTGGETQYF.

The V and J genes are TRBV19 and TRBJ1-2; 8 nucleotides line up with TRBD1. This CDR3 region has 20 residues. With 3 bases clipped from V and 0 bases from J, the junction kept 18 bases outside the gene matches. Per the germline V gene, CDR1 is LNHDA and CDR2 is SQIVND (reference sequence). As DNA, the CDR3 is TGTGCCAGTAGTATCCCCCGTGGGACAGGCCGACTCAAAGCTAACTATGGCTACACCTTC. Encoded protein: CASSIPRGTGRLKANYGYTF.

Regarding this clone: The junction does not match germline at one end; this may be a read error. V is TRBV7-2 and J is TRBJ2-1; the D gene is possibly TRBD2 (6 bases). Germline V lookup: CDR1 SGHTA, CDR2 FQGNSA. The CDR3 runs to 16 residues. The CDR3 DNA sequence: TGTGCCAGCAGCTTCTCGGGAGTAGGGATGTACAGTGAGCAGTTCTTC. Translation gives CASSFSGVGMYSEQFF.

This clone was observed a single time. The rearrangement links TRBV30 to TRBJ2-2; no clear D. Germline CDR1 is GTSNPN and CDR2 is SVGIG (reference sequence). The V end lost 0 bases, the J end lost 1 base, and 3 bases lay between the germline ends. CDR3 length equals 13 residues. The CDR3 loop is CAWSVLNTGELFF. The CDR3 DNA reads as TGTGCCTGGAGTGTATTGAACACCGGGGAGCTGTTTTTT.

In DNA, the CDR3 is TGCGCCAGCAGCTTTGGAGGGGACGGGGAGCTGTTTTTT. It is translated as CASSFGGDGELFF. The V gene is TRBV5-1, the J gene TRBJ2-2, with D tentatively TRBD2 (6 bases). Germline loops: CDR1 SGHRS, CDR2 YFSETQ. With 2 bases removed from V and 7 bases from J, the gap between germline ends came to 9 bases. This CDR3 comprises 13 residues.

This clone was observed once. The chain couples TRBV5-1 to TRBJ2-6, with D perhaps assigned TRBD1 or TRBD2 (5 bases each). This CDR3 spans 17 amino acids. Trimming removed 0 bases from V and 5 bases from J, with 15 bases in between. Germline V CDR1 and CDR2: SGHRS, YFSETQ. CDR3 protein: CASSLGGTAGWANVLTF. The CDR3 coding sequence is TGCGCCAGCAGCTTGGGTGGGACCGCTGGTTGGGCCAACGTCCTGACTTTC.